This paragraph covers one T cell receptor (beta chain) sequence. Germline CDR1 SGHRS, CDR2 YFSETQ. The CDR3 spans 14 residues. V was shortened by 7 bases and J by 9 bases, with 20 bases between the two germline ends. The data are from a study of OX40 agonist ivuxolimab in advanced cancers. Libraries were prepared by immunoSEQ multiplex PCR; TCRdb keeps only in-frame clonotypes and omits some of them. The table has 80,000 or so clones, roughly nine tenths seen once. Autoimmune disease history or systemic immunosuppression meant exclusion. Baseline, cycle 4 day 1, and cycle 7 day 1 were the blood sampling points.

Sample: CD4+ or CD8+ T cells sorted from blood, taken in a trial of the OX40 agonist ivuxolimab. This TCR was sampled from an adult with an advanced solid tumor such as melanoma, head and neck, liver or kidney cancer. J is TRBJ2-1 and V is TRBV5-1; the D gene could be TRBD1 or TRBD2 (5 bases each). The chain's CDR3 is CASWGSLVRGEQFF. CDR3 in DNA: TGCGCCAGCTGGGGGTCACTAGTCCGCGGTGAGCAGTTCTTC. The full variable domain, its missing parts supplied by reference TRBV5-1 and TRBJ2-1, is KAGVTQTPRYLIKTRGQQVTLSCSPISGHRSVSWYQQTPGQGLQFLFEYFSETQRNKGNFPGRFSGRQFSNSRSEMNVSTLELGDSALYLCASWGSLVRGEQFFGPGTRLTVL.